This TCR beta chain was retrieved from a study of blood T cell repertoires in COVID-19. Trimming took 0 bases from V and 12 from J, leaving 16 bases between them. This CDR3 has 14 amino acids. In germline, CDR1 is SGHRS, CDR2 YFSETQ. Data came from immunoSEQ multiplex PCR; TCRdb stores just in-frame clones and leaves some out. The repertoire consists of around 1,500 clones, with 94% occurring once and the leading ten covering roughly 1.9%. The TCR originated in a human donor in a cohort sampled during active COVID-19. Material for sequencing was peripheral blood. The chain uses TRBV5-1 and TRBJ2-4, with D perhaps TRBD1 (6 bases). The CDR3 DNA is TGCGCCAGCAGCTTGGAGGTGGGGGCCCCCGCTCAGTACTTC. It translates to CASSLEVGAPAQYF. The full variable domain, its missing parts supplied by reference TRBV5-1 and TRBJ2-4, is KAGVTQTPRYLIKTRGQQVTLSCSPISGHRSVSWYQQTPGQGLQFLFEYFSETQRNKGNFPGRFSGRQFSNSRSEMNVSTLELGDSALYLCASSLEVGAPAQYFGAGTRLSVL.